This TCR beta chain derives from a study of blood T cell repertoires in COVID-19. Study overall: The United States, Italy and Spain were the sources of the acute and convalescent COVID-19 samples. PBMCs, B-cell-depleted T cells, or T cells provided the cDNA or gDNA that made up the material.

The authors' processing: The assay estimated nucleated cells by amplifying reference gene primers. The protocol was immunoSEQ multiplex PCR, while the TCRdb copy is restricted to in-frame clones and leaves out a portion. V, J and clone size are taken as reported in that table, and D and trimming were inferred from the DNA itself. The table includes some 340,000 clones, 83% detected once. Deletions cut 1 base from V and 8 bases from J, with 17 bases between. The CDR3 covers 15 residues. CDR1 is SGHVS and CDR2 is FNYEAQ in the germline V gene. This TCR was sampled from a young man with active or convalescent COVID-19. Material: peripheral blood. The gene calls are TRBV7-6 and TRBJ1-2; D is perhaps TRBD1 (5 bases). CDR3 protein: CASSLGTSTRGGYTF. Here the CDR3 DNA reads TGTGCCAGCAGCTTAGGGACATCCACCCGCGGAGGCTACACCTTC.